This T cell receptor (beta chain) stems from a study of cytomegalovirus exposure and HLA in healthy donors. Study-wide findings and caveats: A later analysis linked a missense variant in DCLRE1C to the trimming of TCR beta V and J genes. Exclusion applied to some V segments, including TRBV6-2 and TRBV6-3, as they were indistinguishable. The listing of roughly 160 TCR beta chains classed them as cytomegalovirus-associated.

The PCR made use of 60 Vbeta and 13 Jbeta primers. Using immunoSEQ multiplex PCR, the repertoire was profiled, and TCRdb retains in-frame clones only, with some absent. The sample holds 150,000 to 200,000 clones; approximately 71% are singletons and the top ten take about 1.3%. In the case of this clone: Its target is unknown.

The CDR3 is 14 residues long. V was trimmed by 0 bases and J by 4 bases, leaving 9 bases between them. The V gene's germline CDR1 is SNHLY and CDR2 FYNNEI. This chain connects TRBV2 to TRBJ1-1; unclear D gene. Sequencing was done on a sample of PBMCs. The receptor was isolated from a man aged 45-65 years in good health and CMV-seronegative. CDR3 region: CASSEALPGTEAFF. DNA of the CDR3: TGTGCCAGCAGTGAAGCGCTTCCGGGCACTGAAGCTTTCTTT.